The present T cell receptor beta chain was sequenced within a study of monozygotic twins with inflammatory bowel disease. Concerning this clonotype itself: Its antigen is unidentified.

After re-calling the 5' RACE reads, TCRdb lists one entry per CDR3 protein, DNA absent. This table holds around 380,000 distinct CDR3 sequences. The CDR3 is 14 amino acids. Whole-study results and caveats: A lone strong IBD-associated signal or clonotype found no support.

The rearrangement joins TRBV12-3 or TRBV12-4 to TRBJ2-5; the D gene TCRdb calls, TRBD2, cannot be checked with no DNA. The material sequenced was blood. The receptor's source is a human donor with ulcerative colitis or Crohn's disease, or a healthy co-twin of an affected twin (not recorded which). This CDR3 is CASNPGGLQETQYF.